This T cell receptor (beta chain) originates from a study of blood T cells in healthy people across ages. Broader study findings: TCR beta diversity, measured per million T cells, fell in a roughly linear way with age. Higher diversity, along with more naive CD4+ cells, distinguished long-lived donors from aged donors.

A sample-barcoded 5' primer and a J-beta primer mix were used in a second PCR of about 6 to 12 cycles. TCRdb reprocessed the 5' RACE reads with MiXCR, giving one entry per CDR3 protein. This repertoire shows 1.8 million or so distinct CDR3 sequences, approximately 40% found once; its top ten account for under 25%. The trim removed 8 bases at V and 6 bases at J, leaving 5 bases unmatched. Germline V gene sequence: CDR1 SNHLY, CDR2 FYNNEI. There are 13 residues in the CDR3. A note on this clonotype: Its antigen remains unknown.

The genes are TRBV2 and TRBJ2-2, with 8 nucleotides matching TRBD1. This clonotype originated in a human donor in good health. The specimen was blood. Written as DNA, the CDR3 is TGTGCCAGCGCTGAGACAGGGGCCGGGGAGCTGTTTTTT. Its protein product is CASAETGAGELFF.